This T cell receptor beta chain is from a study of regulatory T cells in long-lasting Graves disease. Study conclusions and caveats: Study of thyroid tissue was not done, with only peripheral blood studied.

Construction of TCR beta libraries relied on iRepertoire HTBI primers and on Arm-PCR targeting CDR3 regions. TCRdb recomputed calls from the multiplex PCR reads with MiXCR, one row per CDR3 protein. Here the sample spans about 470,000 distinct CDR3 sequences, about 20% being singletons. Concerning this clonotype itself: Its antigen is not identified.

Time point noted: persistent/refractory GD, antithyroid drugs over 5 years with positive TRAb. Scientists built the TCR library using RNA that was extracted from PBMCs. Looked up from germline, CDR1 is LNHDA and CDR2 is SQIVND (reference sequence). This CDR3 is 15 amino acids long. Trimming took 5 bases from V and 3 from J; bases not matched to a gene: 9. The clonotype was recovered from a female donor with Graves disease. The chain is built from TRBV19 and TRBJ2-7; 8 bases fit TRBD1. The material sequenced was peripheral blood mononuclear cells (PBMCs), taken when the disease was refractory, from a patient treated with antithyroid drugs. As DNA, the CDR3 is TGTGCCAGTAGTTCAGGGGGCGATGGGATCTACGAGCAGTACTTC. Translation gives CASSSGGDGIYEQYF. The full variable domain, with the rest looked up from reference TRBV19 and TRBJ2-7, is DGGITQSPKYLFRKEGQNVTLSCEQNLNHDAMYWYRQDPGQGLRLIYYSQIVNDFQKGDIAEGYSVSREKKESFPLTVTSAQKNPTAFYLCASSSGGDGIYEQYFGPGTRLTVT.